This is a list of T cell receptor beta chains from one sample in a study of the immune and genomic landscape of osteosarcoma. Profiling relied on immunoSEQ multiplex PCR, and the TCRdb table lists in-frame clones only, not all of them. The data contain several thousand clones, approximately 70% of them seen just once; the ten biggest clones take up 15%. The sequenced sample was osteosarcoma tumor tissue from the lung. The receptors shown here come from a human donor with osteosarcoma. CDR3s include the opening cysteine and the closing phenylalanine or tryptophan. The D gene is left open where the match is weak. The listing skips clone size in some rows; elsewhere it reads once, few, many or a size class.

TRBD2 | TRBJ2-1 | - | TRBV9 | TGTGCCAGCAGCGTAGCTCCGGGAACTAGCGGGAGCTGGGAGGTCAATGAGCAGTTCTTC | CASSVAPGTSGSWEVNEQFF
- | TRBJ2-7 | - | TRBV28 | TGTGCCAGCAGCACAGGTTCCTCCTACGAGCAGTACTTC | CASSTGSSYEQYF
- | TRBJ2-2 | - | TRBV25-1 | TGTGCCAGCAGTCAGGGACCCGGGGAGCTGTTTTTT | CASSQGPGELFF
- | TRBJ1-1 | once | TRBV18 | TGTGCCAGCACGAGATCCGGGACAAAGAACACTGAAGCTTTCTTT | CASTRSGTKNTEAFF
TRBD1 | TRBJ2-5 | medium-sized | TRBV9 | TGTGCCAGCAGTAGGGGGCTAGAAGGAGAGACCCAGTACTTC | CASSRGLEGETQYF
TRBD1 | TRBJ1-1 | - | TRBV5-4 | TGTGCCAGCAGCTTGGATGACAGGGCGGACACTGAAGCTTTCTTT | CASSLDDRADTEAFF
TRBD1 | TRBJ1-1 | - | TRBV6-5 | TGTGCCAGCAGTAAAACGACAGGGGTGACTGAAGCTTTCTTT | CASSKTTGVTEAFF
- | TRBJ2-5 | - | TRBV6-5 | TGTGCCAGCAGTTACGGCAGCGGACAAGAGACCCAGTACTTC | CASSYGSGQETQYF
TRBD2 | TRBJ2-1 | - | TRBV5-1 | TGCGCCAGCAGCTCGCGGACTAGCGGGGAACAGAATGAGCAGTTCTTC | CASSSRTSGEQNEQFF
- | TRBJ2-7 | - | TRBV6-5 | TGTGCCAGCAGTTATTGGCTTGGACAGTCCTACGAGCAGTACTTC | CASSYWLGQSYEQYF
TRBD1 | TRBJ1-1 | - | TRBV6-5 | TGTGCCAGCAGTGACAGGGAGAACACTGAAGCTTTCTTT | CASSDRENTEAFF
- | TRBJ2-3 | - | TRBV15 | TGTGCCACCAGCAGACAGGGCTTCACAGATACGCAGTATTTT | CATSRQGFTDTQYF
- | TRBJ1-1 | - | TRBV5-1 | TGCGCCAGCAGCTTGGGATCGTGGAAAACTGAAGCTTTCTTT | CASSLGSWKTEAFF
- | TRBJ1-5 | once | TRBV6-1 | TGTGCCAGCAGTGAAGTGGCAGGCAATCAGCCCCAGCATTTT | CASSEVAGNQPQHF
TRBD1 | TRBJ2-7 | few | TRBV18 | TGTGCCAGCTCACTTTCCGGGACAGGGGTCTACGAGCAGTACTTC | CASSLSGTGVYEQYF